These T cell receptor beta chains were read from a single sample in a study of Ad26.COV2.S vaccination and SARS-CoV-2 variants. TCRdb's table, derived via immunoSEQ multiplex PCR, lists solely in-frame clones and lacks some. This table holds under 600,000 clones, 70% to 90% found once. The sequencing here drew on peripheral blood, taken in a trial of Ad26.COV2.S vaccine versus placebo. These receptors all come from a person between 18 and 65 years old who received the Ad26.COV2.S COVID-19 vaccine or a placebo. Both conserved end residues are part of each CDR3. D genes are given only for firm matches.

j_call v_call d_call cdr3_aa cdr3_nt
TRBJ2-3 TRBV9 TRBD2 CASSARLAEDTQYF TGTGCCAGCAGCGCCCGACTAGCGGAAGATACGCAGTATTTT
TRBJ1-4 TRBV5-8 - CASSLAGWASNEKLFF TGTGCCAGCAGCTTGGCCGGGTGGGCCTCTAATGAAAAACTGTTTTTT
TRBJ2-1 TRBV6-4 - CASSRAVGLSYNEQFF TGTGCCAGCAGCAGGGCGGTAGGGCTCTCCTACAATGAGCAGTTCTTC
TRBJ1-4 TRBV18 - CASSHLQLTEGNEKLFF TGTGCCAGCTCACACCTTCAATTGACAGAGGGTAATGAAAAACTGTTTTTT
TRBJ1-1 TRBV25-1 TRBD1 CASSAWTGGAEAFF TGTGCCAGCAGTGCGTGGACAGGGGGAGCTGAAGCTTTCTTT
TRBJ1-4 TRBV7-8 TRBD1 CASCGTESEKLFF TGTGCCAGCTGCGGGACAGAGAGTGAAAAACTGTTTTTT
TRBJ2-5 TRBV10-3 - CAISARGLLETQYF TGTGCCATCAGTGCCCGGGGCCTGCTGGAGACCCAGTACTTC
TRBJ1-2 TRBV9 TRBD1 CASSTSVGTGYGYTF TGTGCCAGCAGCACTAGCGTAGGGACAGGTTATGGCTACACCTTC
TRBJ2-7 TRBV6-1 - CASSEALQAPYEQYF TGTGCCAGCAGTGAAGCGCTACAGGCTCCCTACGAGCAGTACTTC
TRBJ1-1 TRBV3-1/TRBV3-2 - CASSQRRTEAFF TGTGCCAGCAGCCAACGTCGCACTGAAGCTTTCTTT
TRBJ2-7 TRBV6-2/TRBV6-3 - CASSGIGKSDYEQYF TGTGCCAGCAGTGGCATTGGAAAGTCGGACTACGAGCAGTACTTC
TRBJ1-4 TRBV7-9 - CASSLGLGEKLFF TGTGCCAGCAGCTTAGGGTTAGGAGAAAAACTGTTTTTT
TRBJ2-7 TRBV28 TRBD2 CASSSPPGSGGDYEQYF TGTGCCAGCAGTTCCCCGCCCGGTAGCGGGGGGGACTACGAGCAGTACTTC
TRBJ1-2 TRBV5-6 - CASTLLGGEGYTF TGTGCCAGCACCCTCCTGGGCGGGGAGGGCTACACCTTC